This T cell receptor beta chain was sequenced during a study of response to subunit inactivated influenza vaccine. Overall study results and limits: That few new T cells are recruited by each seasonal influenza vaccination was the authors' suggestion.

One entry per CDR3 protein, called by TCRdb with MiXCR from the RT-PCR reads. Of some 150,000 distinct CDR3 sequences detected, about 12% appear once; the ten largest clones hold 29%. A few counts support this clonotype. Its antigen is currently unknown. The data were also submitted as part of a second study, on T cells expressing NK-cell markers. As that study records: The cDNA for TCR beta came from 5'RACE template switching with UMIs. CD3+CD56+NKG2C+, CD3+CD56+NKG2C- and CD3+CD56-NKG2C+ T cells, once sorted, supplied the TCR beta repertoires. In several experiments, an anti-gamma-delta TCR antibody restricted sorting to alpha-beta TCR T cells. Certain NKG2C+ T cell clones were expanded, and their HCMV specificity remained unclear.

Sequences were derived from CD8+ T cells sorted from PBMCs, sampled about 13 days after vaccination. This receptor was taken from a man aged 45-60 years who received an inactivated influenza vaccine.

The DNA of the CDR3 is TGTGCCAGCCGGGGAGGGAGAAACATTCAGTACTTC. Protein sequence: CASRGGRNIQYF. The rearrangement links TRBV6-5 to TRBJ2-4, with 7 bases matching TRBD2. CDR3 length: 12 residues. After removal of 8 bases from V and 6 bases from J, the junction contained 4 bases not matched to a gene. Germline CDR1 is MNHEY and CDR2 is SVGAGI.